Listed below are T cell receptor beta chains from one sample, sequenced in a study of cytomegalovirus exposure and HLA in healthy donors. Only in-frame clones appear in the TCRdb table, and some are missing; sequencing was by immunoSEQ multiplex PCR. The sample lists about 89,000 clones, around 85% occurring once. The sample consisted of PBMCs. These receptors all stem from a man aged 25 to 40 in good health and CMV-seronegative. Each CDR3 is given with its conserved first and last residue.

j_call v_call cdr3_aa
TRBJ1-5 TRBV15 CATSRVILTGTNQPQHF
TRBJ2-6 TRBV4-1 CASSQDLRGAPGANVLTF
TRBJ2-5 TRBV29-1 CSFRGGQETQYF
TRBJ1-5 TRBV27 CASSPRGGPYSNQPQHF
TRBJ1-2 TRBV5-1 CASSLSPGGVGYTF
TRBJ2-2 TRBV11-1 CASSRKPEAGELFF
TRBJ1-1 TRBV30 CAWSEGQAMNTEAFF
TRBJ1-1 TRBV6-5 CASSSDRSTEAFF
TRBJ1-2 TRBV6-5 CASSLSGTGGYTF
TRBJ2-7 TRBV7-2 CASSLGPGEQYF
TRBJ2-2 TRBV5-4 CASSLAIQDTGELFF
TRBJ2-2 TRBV6-6 CASRGQGVNTGELFF
TRBJ1-1 TRBV5-1 CASSPGLWNTEAFF
TRBJ2-7 TRBV5-1 CASSLGPLRDEQYF
TRBJ2-2 TRBV4-2 CASSQESLAGASNTGELFF
TRBJ2-2 TRBV7-9 CASSFETGVTGELFF
TRBJ2-5 TRBV6-1 CASSQGRTVETQYF
TRBJ2-7 TRBV7-9 CASSSTMSYEQYF
TRBJ1-6 TRBV9 CASSPGSVGNSPLHF
TRBJ2-1 TRBV29-1 CSVELGASSGVSYNEQFF